This entry concerns a single TCR beta chain. This sample is drawn from a study of blood T cells in healthy people across ages. This CDR3 region has 19 residues. J lost 9 bases, V lost 12 bases, and 31 bases had no gene match. The germline V gene encodes CDR1 KGHDR and CDR2 SFDVKD. A sample-barcoded 5' primer and a J-beta primer mix were used in a second PCR of roughly 7 to 12 cycles. TCRdb processed the 5' RACE reads anew with MiXCR; each CDR3 protein has one entry. This repertoire shows 730,000 or so distinct CDR3 sequences, 40% to 45% found once; its top ten account for 20% to 25%. Sequencing input: blood. V gene TRBV24-1 combines with J gene TRBJ2-4, with 7 positions matching TRBD1. The TCR originated in an older woman in good health. The CDR3 spells CASAPGDREGKSNLGIQYF. The CDR3 DNA sequence: TGTGCCTCTGCCCCAGGGGACAGAGAGGGAAAAAGCAACCTGGGCATTCAGTACTTC.